This T cell receptor (beta chain) was captured in a study of human T cells and chemical hapten exposure. General study points: There were significantly more large CDR3 similarity clusters among expanded TCRs than among controls. Patch test score rose with PT1 expanded TCR count, significant at thresholds 8, 16 and 32, not 4.

Stated time point: patch test 1, 2 weeks after DPC sensitization. Treatment meaning: therapeutic diphenylcyclopropenone sensitization with weekly scalp DPC. Using its own MiXCR run on the RACE reads, TCRdb lists one record per CDR3 protein. In the table there are some 87,000 distinct CDR3 sequences, under 13% of which are singletons. Trimming took off 0 bases at V and 0 bases at J, with 3 bases between the two ends. The CDR3 runs to 14 residues. Germline V lookup: CDR1 SGHRS, CDR2 YFSETQ. With regard to this clonotype: Antigen specificity is unknown.

The sample here was whole blood, taken in connection with sensitization to the hapten diphenylcyclopropenone (DPC). The rearrangement links TRBV5-1 to TRBJ1-4; no definite D call. The source of this sequence is a woman aged 45-65 years with alopecia areata. Some clones in this sample may be carry-over from other donors' samples. The CDR3 sequence: CASSLGSTNEKLFF. CDR3 DNA: TGCGCCAGCAGCTTGGGCTCAACTAATGAAAAACTGTTTTTT.